These T cell receptor beta chains were read from a single sample in a study of CD8+CD57+ T cells in acquired aplastic anemia. TCRdb reprocessed the reads with MiXCR, giving one entry per CDR3 protein. Found here are 150,000 to 200,000 distinct CDR3 sequences, roughly 50% of them singletons; the top ten hold about 1.8%. What was sequenced was sorted CD4+, CD8+, or CD8+CD57+ T cells (not recorded which) from PBMCs. Receptor source: a human donor with aplastic anemia. Both conserved end residues are part of each CDR3. The D gene is left open where the match is weak. The size entry is marked missing in some rows and otherwise reads once, few, many or a size class.

few | NA | TRBJ1-1 | TRBV2 | TGTGCCAGCGCTACAGTACCTTGGGGGGGTGAAGCTTTCTTT | CASATVPWGGEAFF
many | TRBD1 | TRBJ1-2 | TRBV4-3 | TGCGCCAGCAGCCGGGGGGACAGGGGCTCGACTAACTATGGCTACACCTTC | CASSRGDRGSTNYGYTF
NA | TRBD2 | TRBJ2-5 | TRBV15 | TGTGCCACCAGCAGACCCGGGACTAGCGGGATGGGAGAGACCCAGTACTTC | CATSRPGTSGMGETQYF
NA | NA | TRBJ2-7 | TRBV7-9 | TGTGCCAGCAGCTTAGATGCCAGTCCTCAGGGCGAGCAGTACTTC | CASSLDASPQGEQYF
NA | NA | TRBJ2-3 | TRBV19 | TGTGCCAGTAGACCGGGGGCGATATCGACAGATACGCAGTATTTT | CASRPGAISTDTQYF
NA | NA | TRBJ1-2 | TRBV2 | TGTGCCAGCAGGACGCCGGGTTTTTATGGCTACACCTTC | CASRTPGFYGYTF
once | NA | TRBJ2-7 | TRBV5-1 | TGCGCCAGCAGCTTGGAATCTAGCTCCTACGAGCAGTACTTC | CASSLESSSYEQYF
many | NA | TRBJ1-6 | TRBV11-2 | TGTGCCAGCACCCTAGGGGACACCTGGGCACCCCTCCACTTT | CASTLGDTWAPLHF
NA | TRBD2 | TRBJ2-3 | TRBV7-2 | TGTGCCAGCAGTCTAAGACTAGCGGATGATACGCAGTATTTT | CASSLRLADDTQYF
NA | TRBD2 | TRBJ2-2 | TRBV19 | TGTGCCAGTAGTGGGCGGACTAGCCCGACCGGGGAGCTGTTTTTT | CASSGRTSPTGELFF
few | TRBD2 | TRBJ2-5 | TRBV20-1 | TGCAGTGCTAGTCAGGCTAGCGGGAGCTCAGAGACCCAGTACTTC | CSASQASGSSETQYF
NA | TRBD2 | TRBJ2-7 | TRBV27 | TGTGCCAGCAGTTTTAAGCGGGGGGCCGACTACGAGCAGTACTTC | CASSFKRGADYEQYF
few | NA | TRBJ1-1 | TRBV29-1 | TGCAGCGCCTCCACATTGAACACTGAAGCTTTCTTT | CSASTLNTEAFF
NA | NA | TRBJ2-2 | TRBV7-2 | TGTGCCAGCAGCTTGAGTGGGACAGGGGAGCTGTTTTTT | CASSLSGTGELFF
few | TRBD1 | TRBJ1-1 | TRBV2 | TGTGCCAGCTTAGAACAGGGGGCTCGGAACACTGAAGCTTTCTTT | CASLEQGARNTEAFF
NA | NA | TRBJ2-3 | TRBV20-1 | TGCAGTGCTCGGACTCCTAGCACAGATACGCAGTATTTT | CSARTPSTDTQYF
NA | TRBD1 | TRBJ1-3 | TRBV10-2 | TGCGCCAGCAGTGACCCACAGGGGCGAATCGGAAACACCATATATTTT | CASSDPQGRIGNTIYF
many | NA | TRBJ1-3 | TRBV12-3/TRBV12-4 | TGTGCCAGCAGCGCCTCCGGGACGCTCGGAAACACCATATATTTT | CASSASGTLGNTIYF
many | NA | TRBJ2-7 | TRBV6-6 | TGTGCCAGCAGGGAGGGGTTCTCCTACGAGCAGTACTTC | CASREGFSYEQYF
many | NA | TRBJ2-7 | TRBV7-9 | TGTGCCAGCAGCTTAGCAGATACTTACTCCTACGAGCAGTACTTC | CASSLADTYSYEQYF
NA | TRBD1 | TRBJ2-7 | TRBV20-1 | TGCAGTGCTAGAGACGGGACAGGGGGCTCCTACGAGCAGTACTTC | CSARDGTGGSYEQYF
many | NA | TRBJ1-2 | TRBV15 | TGTGCCACCAGCGCCCGGACATTTAACTATGGCTACACCTTC | CATSARTFNYGYTF
NA | NA | TRBJ1-1 | TRBV5-1 | TGCGCCAGCACCCCGGCCGGGGGGCCGACTGAAGCTTTCTTT | CASTPAGGPTEAFF
many | NA | TRBJ2-1 | TRBV20-1 | TGCAGTGCTAGTCTAGGGACCTACAATGAGCAGTTCTTC | CSASLGTYNEQFF
NA | NA | TRBJ1-1 | TRBV20-1 | TGCAGTGCTAGGTTCGTAGAGGAAACTGAAGCTTTCTTT | CSARFVEETEAFF
many | NA | TRBJ2-7 | TRBV2 | TGTGCCAGCAGTGACGCCTCAGGGTTGAGAGAGCAGTACTTC | CASSDASGLREQYF
many | TRBD1 | TRBJ2-7 | TRBV20-1 | TGCAGTGCTTACCCAACAGGGGCGCTCTTATACGAGCAGTACTTC | CSAYPTGALLYEQYF
NA | NA | TRBJ1-4 | TRBV6-1 | TGTGCCAGCAGTGGTCCGGGGGGGCGCACTAATGAAAAACTGTTTTTT | CASSGPGGRTNEKLFF
NA | NA | TRBJ1-4 | TRBV19 | TGTGCCAGTAGTACGTCAGGGACGACTAATGAAAAACTGTTTTTT | CASSTSGTTNEKLFF
many | NA | TRBJ2-3 | TRBV5-1 | TGCGCCAGCAGCTCAGGGTCTAGCACAGATACGCAGTATTTT | CASSSGSSTDTQYF
NA | NA | TRBJ1-5 | TRBV19 | TGTGCCAGTAGTGACCAGGGGACGTATAGCAATCAGCCCCAGCATTTT | CASSDQGTYSNQPQHF
NA | NA | TRBJ2-7 | TRBV6-1 | TGTGCCAGCACCTGGGGGTACAGCGAGCAGTACTTC | CASTWGYSEQYF
NA | TRBD2 | TRBJ2-1 | TRBV10-3 | TGTGCCATCAGTGACGGACTAGCGGGAGTCAATGAGCAGTTCTTC | CAISDGLAGVNEQFF
NA | NA | TRBJ1-6 | TRBV12-3/TRBV12-4 | TGTGCCAGCAGTTTGGGAGTTCCCCTCCACTTT | CASSLGVPLHF
NA | NA | TRBJ2-5 | TRBV29-1 | TGCAGCGTTCCTATCATTGGGACAAGGGAGACCCAGTACTTC | CSVPIIGTRETQYF
NA | NA | TRBJ1-4 | TRBV6-5 | TGTGCCAGCAGTTACTCCCCAGCGGGGGGTGATGAAAAACTGTTTTTT | CASSYSPAGGDEKLFF
few | NA | TRBJ2-1 | TRBV18 | TGTGCCAGCTCGTGGACCAATTACAATGAGCAGTTCTTC | CASSWTNYNEQFF
NA | NA | TRBJ2-1 | TRBV7-3 | TGTGCCAGCAGCTCCCCCGGGCCCACTTTAGACACTGAGCAGTTCTTC | CASSSPGPTLDTEQFF
many | TRBD2 | TRBJ2-1 | TRBV9 | TGTGCCAGCAGCGTACAGGGTAGCGGGAGTGATGAGCAGTTCTTC | CASSVQGSGSDEQFF
NA | TRBD1 | TRBJ1-1 | TRBV19 | TGTGCCAGTAGATGGAAAGGGGGCGGGACTGAAGCTTTCTTT | CASRWKGGGTEAFF
once | TRBD2 | TRBJ2-5 | TRBV2 | TGTGCCAGCACCCTAAGGACTAGCAGCCAGTACTTC | CASTLRTSSQYF
NA | NA | TRBJ1-1 | TRBV11-1 | TGTGCCAGCAGCCCCGGGACAACTATGAACACTGAAGCTTTCTTT | CASSPGTTMNTEAFF
NA | TRBD1 | TRBJ1-1 | TRBV11-2 | TGTGCCAGCAGCTTAGAGACAGGGTATGGTAATGAAGCTTTCTTT | CASSLETGYGNEAFF
many | TRBD2 | TRBJ2-1 | TRBV11-2 | TGTGCCAGCAGCTTAGAACTAGCGGGAGGGCCTGAGCAGTTCTTC | CASSLELAGGPEQFF
many | TRBD1 | TRBJ2-5 | TRBV2 | TGTGCCAGCATGCCCGGGACAGGGGTGACACAGTACTTC | CASMPGTGVTQYF
NA | NA | TRBJ2-5 | TRBV10-1 | TGCGCCAGCAGTGGAGGGGTCCAAGAGACCCAGTACTTC | CASSGGVQETQYF
many | NA | TRBJ2-7 | TRBV12-3/TRBV12-4 | TGTGCCAGCAGTTCAGGGCGCTCCTACGAGCAGTACTTC | CASSSGRSYEQYF
few | NA | TRBJ2-5 | TRBV24-1 | TGTGCCACCAGTGACACCCCCCCAGGGCATGTGAGAGAGACCCAGTACTTC | CATSDTPPGHVRETQYF
NA | TRBD1 | TRBJ1-2 | TRBV24-1 | TGTGCCACCAGTGACCCACGGACAGGACCCTATGGCTACACCTTC | CATSDPRTGPYGYTF
few | TRBD1 | TRBJ2-2 | TRBV7-2 | TGTGCCAGCAGCTTGGCAGGGGGAGAGCTGTTTTTT | CASSLAGGELFF
many | NA | TRBJ2-5 | TRBV5-5 | TGTGCCAGCAGCGCTACCGGGAGTCGAGAGGAGACCCAGTACTTC | CASSATGSREETQYF
NA | NA | TRBJ1-5 | TRBV25-1 | TGTGCCAGCTTGGCCGGCGATAGCAATCAGCCCCAGCATTTT | CASLAGDSNQPQHF
NA | TRBD1 | TRBJ2-5 | TRBV19 | TGTGCCAGTAGTTCAGCCGGGACAGGGGTGGACTTC | CASSSAGTGVDF
NA | NA | TRBJ2-1 | TRBV14 | TGTGCCAGCAGCCCTGGTGGTTATGAGCAGTTCTTC | CASSPGGYEQFF